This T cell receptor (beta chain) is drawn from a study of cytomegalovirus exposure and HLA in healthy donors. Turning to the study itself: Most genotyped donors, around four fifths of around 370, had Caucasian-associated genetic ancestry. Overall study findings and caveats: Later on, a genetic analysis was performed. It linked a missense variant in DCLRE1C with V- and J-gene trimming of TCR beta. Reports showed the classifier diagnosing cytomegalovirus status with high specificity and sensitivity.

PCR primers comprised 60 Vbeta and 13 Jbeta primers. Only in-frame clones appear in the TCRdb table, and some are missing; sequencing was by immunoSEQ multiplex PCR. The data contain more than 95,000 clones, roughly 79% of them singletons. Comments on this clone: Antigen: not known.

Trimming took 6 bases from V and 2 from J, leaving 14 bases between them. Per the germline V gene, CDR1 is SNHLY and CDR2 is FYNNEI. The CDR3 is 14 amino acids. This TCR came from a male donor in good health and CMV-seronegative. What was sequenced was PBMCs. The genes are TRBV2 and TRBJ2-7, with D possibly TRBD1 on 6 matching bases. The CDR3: CASSGTGTPYEQYF. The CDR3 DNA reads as TGTGCCAGCAGCGGTACCGGGACACCCTACGAGCAGTACTTC.